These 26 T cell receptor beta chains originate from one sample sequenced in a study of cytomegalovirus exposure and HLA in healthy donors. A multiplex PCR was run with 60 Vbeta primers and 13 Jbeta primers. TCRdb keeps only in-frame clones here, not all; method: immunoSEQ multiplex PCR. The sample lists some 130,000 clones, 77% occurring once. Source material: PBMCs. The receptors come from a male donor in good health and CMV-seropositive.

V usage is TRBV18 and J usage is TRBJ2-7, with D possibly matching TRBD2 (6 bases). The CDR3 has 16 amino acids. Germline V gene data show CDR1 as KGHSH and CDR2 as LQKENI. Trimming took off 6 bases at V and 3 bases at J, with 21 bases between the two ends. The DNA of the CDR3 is TGTGCCAGCTCTCGCGGGACTTCCCAGCGTCTCTACGAGCAGTACTTC. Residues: CASSRGTSQRLYEQYF.

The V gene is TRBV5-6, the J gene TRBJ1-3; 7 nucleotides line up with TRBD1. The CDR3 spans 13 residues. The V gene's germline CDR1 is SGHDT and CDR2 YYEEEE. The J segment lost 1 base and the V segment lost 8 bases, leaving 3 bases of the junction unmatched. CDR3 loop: CARPTGSGNTIYF. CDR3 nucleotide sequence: TGTGCCAGACCGACAGGGTCTGGAAACACCATATATTTT.

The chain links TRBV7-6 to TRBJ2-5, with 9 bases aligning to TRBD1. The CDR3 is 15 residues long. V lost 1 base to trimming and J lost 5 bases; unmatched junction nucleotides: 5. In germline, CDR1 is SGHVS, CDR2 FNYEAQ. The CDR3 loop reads CASSLDNRGPETQYF. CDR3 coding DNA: TGTGCCAGCAGCTTAGATAACAGGGGGCCGGAGACCCAGTACTTC.

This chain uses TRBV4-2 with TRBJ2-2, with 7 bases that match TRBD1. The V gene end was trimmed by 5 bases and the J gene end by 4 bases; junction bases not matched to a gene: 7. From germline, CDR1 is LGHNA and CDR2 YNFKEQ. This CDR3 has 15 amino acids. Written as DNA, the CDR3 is TGTGCCAGCAGCTTCCCGACAGGGCCCACCGGGGAGCTGTTTTTT. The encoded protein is CASSFPTGPTGELFF.

The DNA of the CDR3 is TGTGCCAGCAGCTTAGGGACAGCAGAAAAACTGTTTTTT. Protein sequence: CASSLGTAEKLFF. V usage is TRBV7-2 and J usage is TRBJ1-4; tentative D call: TRBD1 (6 bases). Germline V gene data show CDR1 as SGHTA and CDR2 as FQGNSA. Trimming removed 1 base from V and 8 bases from J, with 8 bases in between. The CDR3 has 13 residues.

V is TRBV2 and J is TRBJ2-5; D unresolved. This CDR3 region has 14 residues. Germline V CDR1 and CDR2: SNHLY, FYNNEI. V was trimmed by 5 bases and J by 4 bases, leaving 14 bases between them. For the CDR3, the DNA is TGTGCCAGCAGTCTGGCCATCCGCCCAGAGACCCAGTACTTC. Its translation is CASSLAIRPETQYF.

In DNA form, the CDR3 reads TGTGCCAGCAGCTTAGGTGTAGCTGGCGAGCAGTACTTC. Its translation: CASSLGVAGEQYF. V is TRBV7-8 and J is TRBJ2-7; the D is unclear. V lost 1 base, J lost 6 bases, and 10 bases lay in between. CDR3 length: 13 amino acids. CDR1 is SGHVS and CDR2 is FQNEAQ in the germline V gene.

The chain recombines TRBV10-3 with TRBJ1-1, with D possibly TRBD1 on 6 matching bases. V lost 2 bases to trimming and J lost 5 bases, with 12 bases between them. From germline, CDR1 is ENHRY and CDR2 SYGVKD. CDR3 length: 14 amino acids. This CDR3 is CAISETTGLTEAFF. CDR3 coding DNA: TGTGCCATCAGTGAGACAACAGGGTTGACTGAAGCTTTCTTT.

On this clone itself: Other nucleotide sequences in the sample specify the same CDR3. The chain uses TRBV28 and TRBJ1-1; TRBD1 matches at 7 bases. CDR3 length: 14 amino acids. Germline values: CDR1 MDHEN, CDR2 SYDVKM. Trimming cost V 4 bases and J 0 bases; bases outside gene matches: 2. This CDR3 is CASSSTGLNTEAFF. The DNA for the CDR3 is TGTGCCAGCAGTTCGACAGGGTTGAACACTGAAGCTTTCTTT.

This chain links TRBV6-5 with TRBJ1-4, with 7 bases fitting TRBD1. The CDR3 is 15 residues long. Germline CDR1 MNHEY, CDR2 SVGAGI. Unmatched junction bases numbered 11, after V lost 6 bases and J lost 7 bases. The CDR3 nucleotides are TGTGCCAGCAGCCCCCGGACAGGCACACTTGAAAAACTGTTTTTT. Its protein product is CASSPRTGTLEKLFF.

CDR3 nucleotides: TGTGCCAGCAGCCGTCCACTCTCCTACGAGCAGTACTTC. It encodes CASSRPLSYEQYF. The gene calls are TRBV28 and TRBJ2-7; D call uncertain. V gave up 6 bases and J gave up 0 bases, with 9 bases separating them. The germline V gene has CDR1 MDHEN and CDR2 SYDVKM. This CDR3 comprises 13 residues.

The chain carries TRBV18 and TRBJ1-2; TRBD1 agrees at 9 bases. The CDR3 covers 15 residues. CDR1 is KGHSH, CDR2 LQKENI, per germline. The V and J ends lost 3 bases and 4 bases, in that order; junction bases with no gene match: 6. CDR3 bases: TGTGCCAGCTCACCCACACTGGACAGGGGCTATGGCTACACCTTC. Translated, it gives CASSPTLDRGYGYTF.

The CDR3: CAWSVLRGVGEQYF. The DNA for the CDR3 is TGTGCCTGGAGTGTACTAAGGGGCGTAGGAGAGCAGTACTTC. J is TRBJ2-7 and V is TRBV30; D may be TRBD1 (5 bases). CDR3 size: 14 residues. Germline CDR1 reads GTSNPN; CDR2 reads SVGIG (reference sequence). Trimming left V 0 bases short and J 7 bases short, with 16 bases between. The variable domain in full, with the rest retrieved from reference TRBV30 and TRBJ2-7, is SQTIHQWPATLVQPVGSPLSLECTVEGTSNPNLYWYRQAAGRGLQLLFYSVGIGQISSEVPQNLSASRPQDRQFILSSKKLLLSDSGFYLCAWSVLRGVGEQYFGPGTRLTVT.

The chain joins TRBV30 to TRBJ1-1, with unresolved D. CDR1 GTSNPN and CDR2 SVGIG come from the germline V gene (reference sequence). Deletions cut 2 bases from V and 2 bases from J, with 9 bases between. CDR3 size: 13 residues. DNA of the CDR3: TGTGCCTGGAGTACCAGGACTAACACTGAAGCTTTCTTT. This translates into CAWSTRTNTEAFF.

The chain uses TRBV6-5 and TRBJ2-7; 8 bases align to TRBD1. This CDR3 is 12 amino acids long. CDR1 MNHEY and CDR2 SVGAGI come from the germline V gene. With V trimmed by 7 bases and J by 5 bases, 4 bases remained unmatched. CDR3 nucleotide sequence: TGTGCCAGCACACAGGGGGACGACGAGCAGTACTTC. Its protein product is CASTQGDDEQYF.

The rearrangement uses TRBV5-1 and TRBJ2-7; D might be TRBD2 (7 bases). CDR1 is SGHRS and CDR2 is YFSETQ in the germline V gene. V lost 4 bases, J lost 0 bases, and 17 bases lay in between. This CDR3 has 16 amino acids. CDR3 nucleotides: TGCGCCAGCAGCCCCCGGGGGGCCTCGACCTCCTACGAGCAGTACTTC. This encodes CASSPRGASTSYEQYF.

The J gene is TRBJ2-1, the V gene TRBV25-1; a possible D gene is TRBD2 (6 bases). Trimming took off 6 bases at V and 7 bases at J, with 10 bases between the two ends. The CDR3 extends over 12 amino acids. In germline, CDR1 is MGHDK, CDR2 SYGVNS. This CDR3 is CASRRTKNEQFF. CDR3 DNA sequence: TGTGCCAGCAGGAGGACTAAGAATGAGCAGTTCTTC.

The CDR3: CASSLVGRISTDTQYF. The CDR3 bases are TGTGCCAGCAGCTTGGTAGGGAGGATCAGCACAGATACGCAGTATTTT. The chain employs TRBV5-4 and TRBJ2-3; weak D call: TRBD2 (6 bases). Germline V gene sequence: CDR1 SGHNT, CDR2 YYREEE (reference sequence). There are 16 residues in the CDR3. The V gene lost 0 bases and the J gene lost 0 bases, with 11 bases spanning the gap.

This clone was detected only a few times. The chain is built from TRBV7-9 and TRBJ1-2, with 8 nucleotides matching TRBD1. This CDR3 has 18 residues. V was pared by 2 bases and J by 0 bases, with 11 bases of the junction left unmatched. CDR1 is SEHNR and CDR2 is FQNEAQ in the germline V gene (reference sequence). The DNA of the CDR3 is TGTGCCAGCAGCTTACCCCGCGGACAGGGCGACGCTAACTATGGCTACACCTTC. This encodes CASSLPRGQGDANYGYTF.

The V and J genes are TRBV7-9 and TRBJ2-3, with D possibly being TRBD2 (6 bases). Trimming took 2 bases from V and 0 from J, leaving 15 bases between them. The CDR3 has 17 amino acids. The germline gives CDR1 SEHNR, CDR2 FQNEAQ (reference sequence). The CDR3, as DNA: TGTGCCAGCAGCTTATTGGGGCTAGCGATTAGCACAGATACGCAGTATTTT. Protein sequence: CASSLLGLAISTDTQYF. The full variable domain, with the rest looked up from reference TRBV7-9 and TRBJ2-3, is DTGVSQNPRHKITKRGQNVTFRCDPISEHNRLYWYRQTLGQGPEFLTYFQNEAQLEKSRLLSDRFSAERPKGSFSTLEIQRTEQGDSAMYLCASSLLGLAISTDTQYFGPGTRLTVL.

The CDR3 bases are TGTGCCATCAGTGGGCTAGATAACGCATCGGGCTACACCTTC. It codes for CAISGLDNASGYTF. This rearrangement joins TRBV10-3 to TRBJ1-2; D gene ambiguous. CDR1 and CDR2 from the germline V gene are ENHRY and SYGVKD. This CDR3 is 14 amino acids long. Trimming removed 4 bases from V and 8 bases from J, with 17 bases in between.

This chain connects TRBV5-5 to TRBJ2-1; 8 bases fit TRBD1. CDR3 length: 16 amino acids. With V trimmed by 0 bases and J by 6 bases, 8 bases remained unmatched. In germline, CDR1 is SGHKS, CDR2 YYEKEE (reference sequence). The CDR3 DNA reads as TGTGCCAGCAGCTTGGGGACAGGGAAATCAACCAATGAGCAGTTCTTC. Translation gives CASSLGTGKSTNEQFF.

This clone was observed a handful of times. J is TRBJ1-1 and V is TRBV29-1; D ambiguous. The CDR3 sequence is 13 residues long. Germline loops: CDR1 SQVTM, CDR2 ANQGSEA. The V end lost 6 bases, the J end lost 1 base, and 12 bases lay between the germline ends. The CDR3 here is CSVLWSGNTEAFF. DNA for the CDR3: TGCAGCGTCTTATGGTCGGGGAACACTGAAGCTTTCTTT.

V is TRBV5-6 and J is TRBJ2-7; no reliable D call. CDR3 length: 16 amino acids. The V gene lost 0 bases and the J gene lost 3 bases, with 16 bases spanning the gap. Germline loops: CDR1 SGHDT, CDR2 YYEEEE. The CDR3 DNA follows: TGTGCCAGCAGCTTGGCCGACGGGTGGCGTCACTACGAGCAGTACTTC. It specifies CASSLADGWRHYEQYF.

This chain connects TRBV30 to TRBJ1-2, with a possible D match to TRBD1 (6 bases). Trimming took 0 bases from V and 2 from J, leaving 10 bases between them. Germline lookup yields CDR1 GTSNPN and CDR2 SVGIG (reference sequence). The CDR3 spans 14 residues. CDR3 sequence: CAWSVGGSNYGYTF. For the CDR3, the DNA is TGTGCCTGGAGTGTTGGGGGCAGCAACTATGGCTACACCTTC.

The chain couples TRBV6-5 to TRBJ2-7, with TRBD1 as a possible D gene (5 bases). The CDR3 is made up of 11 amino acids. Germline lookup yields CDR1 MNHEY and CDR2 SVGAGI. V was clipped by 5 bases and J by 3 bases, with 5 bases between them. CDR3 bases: TGTGCCAGCAGTACAGGCTACGAGCAGTACTTC. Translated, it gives CASSTGYEQYF.